This T cell receptor beta chain stems from a study of Tregs in tolerant kidney transplant recipients. Study-level points and caveats: Few patients were studied, so findings need validation in larger groups.

Thawed PBMCs were FACS-sorted into unstimulated CD4+CD25+CD127- regulatory T cells, CD4+CD25- non-regulatory cells, CD4 and CD8 cells. Germline V gives CDR1 LNHDA, CDR2 SQIVND (reference sequence). Trimming took 7 bases from V and 9 from J, leaving 24 bases between them. There are 15 residues in the CDR3. In the case of this clone: What it binds is not known.

The protocol was immunoSEQ multiplex PCR, while the TCRdb copy is restricted to in-frame clones and leaves out a portion. The sample yields hundreds of thousands of clones, roughly four fifths seen once. The clonotype was recovered from a human donor in good health. V usage is TRBV19 and J usage is TRBJ1-2; a weak D match, TRBD1 (5 bases). Input material: CD4+ T cells from blood. CDR3 in amino acids: CASTPKTGVGASYTF. In nucleotides, the CDR3 is TGTGCCAGTACTCCCAAGACCGGCGTTGGGGCGAGCTACACCTTC.